A single sample is the source of the 32 T cell receptor beta chains below, sequenced in a study of T-cell memory formation after mild COVID-19. TCRdb passed the 5' RACE reads through MiXCR, listing each CDR3 protein once. The table lists just under 550,000 distinct CDR3 sequences, roughly 22% of them singletons. The specimen sequenced was PBMCs or a T cell subset sorted from them (not recorded which). The receptors come from an adult woman who had mild COVID-19 (a few samples of this study predate the infection). Cell type and time point are not known.

This clonotype was observed at least ten times. This chain joins TRBV5-4 and TRBJ2-2; D may be TRBD2 (6 bases). Germline V gives CDR1 SGHNT, CDR2 YYREEE (reference sequence). This CDR3 has 16 amino acids. V lost 4 bases and J lost 4, with 17 bases in between. The CDR3 DNA reads TGTGCCAGCAGCCCGAGGACTCGGAGGGGCACCGGGGAGCTGTTTTTT. This gives the protein CASSPRTRRGTGELFF.

This chain joins TRBV25-1 and TRBJ2-6, with D possibly TRBD1 on 5 matching bases. The CDR3 totals 17 residues. V gave up 3 bases and J gave up 0 bases, with 12 bases separating them. In germline, CDR1 is MGHDK, CDR2 SYGVNS. The DNA of the CDR3 is TGTGCCAGCAGTGACAGGGCAAAAAGCTCTGGGGCCAACGTCCTGACTTTC. Its translation: CASSDRAKSSGANVLTF.

V and J are TRBV4-1 and TRBJ1-1; D is unclear. V dropped 8 bases and J dropped 6 bases, with 22 bases sitting between them. CDR1 and CDR2 from the germline V gene are MGHRA and YSYEKL. The CDR3 runs 15 residues. The CDR3 coding sequence is TGCGCCAGCGGGCCAAGGGAGGACCTTAGTGCTGAAGCTTTCTTT. This gives the protein CASGPREDLSAEAFF.

There are a few counts of this clonotype. V gene TRBV10-3 combines with J gene TRBJ1-1; the D gene is possibly TRBD1 (6 bases). Trimming cost V 5 bases and J 8 bases, with 12 bases left between them. Per the germline V gene, CDR1 is ENHRY and CDR2 is SYGVKD. CDR3 length equals 12 residues. Here the CDR3 DNA reads TGTGCCATCAGTCCATCCGGGACAGAAGCTTTCTTT. Its protein is CAISPSGTEAFF.

The J gene is TRBJ2-1, the V gene TRBV20-1; the match to TRBD2 covers 8 bases. This CDR3 is built from 14 residues. V dropped 1 base and J dropped 3; count of bases not matched to a gene: 2. From germline, CDR1 is DFQATT and CDR2 SNEGSKA (reference sequence). The CDR3 spells CSARGTSFYNEQFF. The CDR3 DNA reads TGCAGTGCTAGAGGGACTAGCTTCTACAATGAGCAGTTCTTC.

The rearrangement links TRBV29-1 to TRBJ2-3; no clear D. Between the trimmed V and J ends, which lost 7 bases and 3 bases, there was a span of 5 bases. CDR3 size: 10 residues. Germline V gene data show CDR1 as SQVTM and CDR2 as ANQGSEA. The CDR3 loop is CSGKTDTQYF. DNA of the CDR3: TGCAGCGGCAAGACAGATACGCAGTATTTT.

A few counts support this clonotype. The chain links TRBV7-2 to TRBJ2-3, with 7 bases identical to TRBD2. Germline V gene sequence: CDR1 SGHTA, CDR2 FQGNSA. The CDR3 length is 13 residues. V was pared by 7 bases and J by 4 bases, with 5 bases of the junction left unmatched. This CDR3 reads CASTEAGADTQYF. The CDR3 DNA sequence: TGTGCCAGCACCGAGGCGGGAGCAGATACGCAGTATTTT.

The genes are TRBV6-4 and TRBJ2-3; perhaps TRBD2 as D (5 bases). Germline CDR1 is MRHNA and CDR2 is SNTAGT. This CDR3 is 16 amino acids long. V was clipped by 4 bases and J by 1 base, with 15 bases between them. CDR3 residues: CASSVSAASGTDTQYF. The DNA of the CDR3 is TGTGCCAGCAGTGTATCAGCGGCCTCGGGCACAGATACGCAGTATTTT.

The table lists this clonotype with a few counts. The rearrangement links TRBV10-3 to TRBJ1-3; no clear D. CDR3 length: 14 amino acids. Germline V CDR1 and CDR2: ENHRY, SYGVKD. Trimming took 4 bases from V and 4 from J, leaving 11 bases between them. This CDR3 reads CAISGSLEGNTIYF. CDR3 bases: TGTGCCATCAGTGGGTCCTTAGAAGGAAACACCATATATTTT.

This clonotype was observed a few times. V and J are TRBV10-3 and TRBJ1-5; D may be TRBD1 (5 bases). Per germline, CDR1 ENHRY and CDR2 SYGVKD. CDR3 length: 15 amino acids. Trimming pared 0 bases from V and 4 bases from J, leaving 10 bases between. CDR3 nucleotide sequence: TGTGCCATCAGTGAGTCGGACGGGGCAAATCAGCCCCAGCATTTT. Its protein product is CAISESDGANQPQHF.

This clonotype has a handful of counts. The chain has TRBV3-1 and TRBJ2-3, with 7 bases aligning to TRBD2. The germline V gene has CDR1 LGHDT and CDR2 YNNKEL (reference sequence). V lost 0 bases, J lost 0 bases, and 9 bases stayed unmatched. This CDR3 is built from 18 residues. This CDR3 reads CASSQDRNGGGSTDTQYF. The CDR3 DNA follows: TGTGCCAGCAGCCAAGATCGGAACGGCGGGGGAAGCACAGATACGCAGTATTTT.

This rearrangement joins TRBV6-6 to TRBJ1-1; 7 bases agree with TRBD1. Germline-derived CDR1 and CDR2 are MNHNY and SVGAGI (reference sequence). The CDR3 extends over 19 amino acids. The V gene end was trimmed by 0 bases and the J gene end by 4 bases; junction bases not matched to a gene: 17. The CDR3 bases are TGTGCCAGCAGTTACTCGAATTCGCCAGGGGGAGGAGGGGTCACTGAAGCTTTCTTT. It codes for CASSYSNSPGGGGVTEAFF.

The gene calls are TRBV29-1 and TRBJ1-1; D gene uncertain. Deletions cut 6 bases from V and 0 bases from J, with 17 bases between. Germline V gives CDR1 SQVTM, CDR2 ANQGSEA. This CDR3 spans 15 amino acids. CDR3 sequence (DNA): TGCAGCGTCCCGCGTGAGGGTCAGATGAACACTGAAGCTTTCTTT. The encoded protein is CSVPREGQMNTEAFF.

This clonotype was counted between two and nine times. This sequence joins TRBV6-5 and TRBJ2-7; 8 positions agree with TRBD1. The V gene's germline CDR1 is MNHEY and CDR2 SVGAGI. The CDR3 extends over 15 amino acids. V dropped 1 base and J dropped 6; count of bases not matched to a gene: 8. CDR3 nucleotides: TGTGCCAGCAGTTACTTGGACAGGGAAAGCGGCGAGCAGTACTTC. Translating gives CASSYLDRESGEQYF.

This clonotype showed up just a few times. The genes are TRBV11-1 and TRBJ2-7; TRBD1 matches at 8 bases. The V and J ends lost 7 bases and 6 bases, in that order; junction bases with no gene match: 11. Per germline, CDR1 SGHAT and CDR2 FQDESV (reference sequence). The CDR3 has 14 residues. CDR3 nucleotide sequence: TGTGCCAGCACCATCTACAGGGGGGTTGGCGAGCAGTACTTC. The encoded protein is CASTIYRGVGEQYF.

This clonotype was counted many times. The rearrangement links TRBV6-6 to TRBJ2-5; maybe TRBD2 (5 bases). V lost 0 bases and J lost 2, with 7 bases in between. From germline, CDR1 is MNHNY and CDR2 SVGAGI (reference sequence). The CDR3 spans 14 residues. CDR3 region: CASSYSTTQETQYF. The CDR3 DNA follows: TGTGCCAGCAGTTACTCGACTACACAAGAGACCCAGTACTTC.

The table lists this clonotype with many counts. This sequence joins TRBV18 and TRBJ1-2; 9 bases fit TRBD1. Trimming cost V 0 bases and J 6 bases; bases outside gene matches: 8. Germline V gene sequence: CDR1 KGHSH, CDR2 LQKENI. The CDR3 loop spans 16 amino acids. Here the CDR3 reads CASSPPVGTGIDGYTF. In DNA form, the CDR3 reads TGTGCCAGCTCACCACCGGTGGGGACAGGGATCGATGGCTACACCTTC. Filled out from reference TRBV18 and TRBJ1-2, the complete variable domain reads NAGVMQNPRHLVRRRGQEARLRCSPMKGHSHVYWYRQLPEEGLKFMVYLQKENIIDESGMPKERFSAEFPKEGPSILRIQQVVRGDSAAYFCASSPPVGTGIDGYTFGSGTRLTVV.

This chain links TRBV10-3 with TRBJ2-3; D tentatively reads TRBD1 or TRBD2 (5 bases each). Germline assignment: CDR1 ENHRY and CDR2 SYGVKD. Trimming cost V 7 bases and J 3 bases, with 14 bases left between them. The length of the CDR3 is 14 residues. The CDR3 DNA is TGTGCCATCAAGGGACGTGAGGGGACAGATACGCAGTATTTT. This codes for CAIKGREGTDTQYF.

This clonotype was seen only a few times. The V call is TRBV12-3 or TRBV12-4, the J call TRBJ1-5; D not certain. There are 13 residues in the CDR3. Trimming cost V 1 base and J 7 bases, with 8 bases left between them. CDR3 nucleotide sequence: TGTGCCAGCAGTTTAGGTAGTCGACAGCCCCAGCATTTT. This sequence encodes CASSLGSRQPQHF.

The chain combines TRBV19 with TRBJ1-4; D gene ambiguous. V was clipped by 1 base and J by 8 bases, with 8 bases between them. Germline V gene lookup returns CDR1 LNHDA and CDR2 SQIVND (reference sequence). CDR3 length: 13 amino acids. The CDR3 loop reads CASSIGTREKLFF. The CDR3 region has the DNA TGTGCCAGTAGTATAGGCACCCGGGAAAAACTGTTTTTT.

The chain employs TRBV24-1 and TRBJ2-3, with D perhaps matching TRBD2 (7 bases). Trimming took 6 bases from V and 3 from J, leaving 15 bases between them. Germline V gene lookup returns CDR1 KGHDR and CDR2 SFDVKD. The CDR3 runs to 15 residues. Here the CDR3 DNA reads TGTGCCACCAGTCCGGGGGGCGCTTGGACAGATACGCAGTATTTT. Its translation is CATSPGGAWTDTQYF.

This clonotype was detected once. The rearrangement links TRBV7-3 to TRBJ2-7; TRBD1 matches at 7 bases. Trimming at V came to 0 bases and at J to 5 bases, leaving 7 bases not matched to a gene. The CDR3 is made up of 15 amino acids. The germline V gene encodes CDR1 SGHTA and CDR2 FQGTGA. DNA of the CDR3: TGTGCCAGCAGCTTAACGCCGGGCAGGGGGAACGAGCAGTACTTC. Protein: CASSLTPGRGNEQYF.

The chain uses TRBV5-1 and TRBJ1-1, with D tentatively TRBD1 (6 bases). The CDR3 runs 13 residues. Looked up from germline, CDR1 is SGHRS and CDR2 is YFSETQ. V was cut by 6 bases and J by 6 bases, with 15 bases left in between. As DNA, the CDR3 is TGCGCCAGCACAATACAGGGATATGCTGAAGCTTTCTTT. It translates to CASTIQGYAEAFF.

The rearrangement uses TRBV5-1 and TRBJ1-1; 10 nucleotides match TRBD1. Germline values: CDR1 SGHRS, CDR2 YFSETQ. V lost 4 bases, J lost 5 bases, and 5 bases stayed unmatched. CDR3 length: 14 amino acids. In DNA, the CDR3 is TGCGCCAGCAGCCCCTGGACAGGGGGGACTGAAGCTTTCTTT. This translates into CASSPWTGGTEAFF.

The CDR3 is CAWSEDLRNEQFF. The CDR3 coding sequence is TGTGCCTGGAGTGAGGATTTGAGGAATGAGCAGTTCTTC. The genes are TRBV30 and TRBJ2-1; no definite D call. Germline V gene lookup returns CDR1 GTSNPN and CDR2 SVGIG (reference sequence). V dropped 1 base and J dropped 7 bases, with 11 bases sitting between them. CDR3 length equals 13 residues.

This chain joins TRBV5-5 and TRBJ2-3, with TRBD2 matching over 9 bases. Trimming at V came to 0 bases and at J to 5 bases, leaving 7 bases not matched to a gene. Germline V CDR1 and CDR2: SGHKS, YYEKEE (reference sequence). The CDR3 contains 16 residues. The CDR3 DNA sequence: TGTGCCAGCAGCTTGGCGGGCGGGGGGGCGAGAGATACGCAGTATTTT. As protein: CASSLAGGGARDTQYF.

This clonotype occurred once. The chain employs TRBV2 and TRBJ2-3, with 8 bases aligning to TRBD1. This CDR3 spans 15 amino acids. The trim removed 1 base at V and 13 bases at J, leaving 13 bases unmatched. Germline CDR1 is SNHLY and CDR2 is FYNNEI. DNA for the CDR3: TGTGCCAGCAGTGAAGGGAAGGTGACAGGGGAGTTTGAGTATTTT. The encoded protein is CASSEGKVTGEFEYF. Variable domain in full (rest from reference TRBV2 and TRBJ2-3): EPEVTQTPSHQVTQMGQEVILRCVPISNHLYFYWYRQILGQKVEFLVSFYNNEISEKSEIFDDQFSVERPDGSNFTLKIRSTKLEDSAMYFCASSEGKVTGEFEYFGPGTRLTVL.

The chain combines TRBV12-3 or TRBV12-4 with TRBJ1-1; no definite D call. The germline V and J ends were trimmed by 3 bases and 2 bases, with 10 bases remaining between them. The CDR3 has 14 residues. CDR3 sequence: CASSFEAVNTEAFF. CDR3 nucleotides: TGTGCCAGCAGTTTTGAGGCAGTCAACACTGAAGCTTTCTTT.

CDR3 residues: CASSVGGAKNIQYF. The DNA of the CDR3 is TGTGCCAGCAGCGTGGGGGGAGCCAAAAACATTCAGTACTTC. The rearrangement uses TRBV9 and TRBJ2-4; D perhaps matches TRBD2 (6 bases). CDR1 and CDR2 (germline): SGDLS, YYNGEE. The CDR3 is 14 residues long. V lost 2 bases and J 0 bases, leaving 6 bases between the germline ends. The whole variable domain, remainder taken from reference TRBV9 and TRBJ2-4, is DSGVTQTPKHLITATGQRVTLRCSPRSGDLSVYWYQQSLDQGLQFLIQYYNGEERAKGNILERFSAQQFPDLHSELNLSSLELGDSALYFCASSVGGAKNIQYFGAGTRLSVL.

The V and J genes are TRBV7-3 and TRBJ2-3; tentatively, D is TRBD2 (6 bases). This CDR3 region has 15 residues. Between the trimmed V and J ends, which lost 6 bases and 6 bases, there was a span of 19 bases. Germline V gives CDR1 SGHTA, CDR2 FQGTGA. CDR3 residues: CASSYRGTEGDTQYF. CDR3 DNA: TGTGCCAGCAGTTACCGGGGGACGGAGGGGGATACGCAGTATTTT.

This chain uses TRBV27 with TRBJ2-7; perhaps D is TRBD1 or TRBD2 (5 bases each). V gave up 8 bases and J gave up 3 bases, with 23 bases separating them. The CDR3 contains 16 residues. Per germline, CDR1 MNHEY and CDR2 SMNVEV (reference sequence). CDR3 amino acids: CASPPPQRGLGYEQYF. Written as DNA, the CDR3 is TGTGCCAGCCCCCCGCCTCAGAGGGGATTAGGCTACGAGCAGTACTTC.

At least ten counts were recorded for this clonotype. The CDR3 reads CATTTPSSYEQYF. The DNA of the CDR3 is TGTGCCACGACAACTCCGAGCTCCTACGAGCAGTACTTC. The J gene is TRBJ2-7, the V gene TRBV28; D is unresolved. Germline-derived CDR1 and CDR2 are MDHEN and SYDVKM. The CDR3 loop spans 13 amino acids. Deletions cut 10 bases from V and 0 bases from J, with 13 bases between.